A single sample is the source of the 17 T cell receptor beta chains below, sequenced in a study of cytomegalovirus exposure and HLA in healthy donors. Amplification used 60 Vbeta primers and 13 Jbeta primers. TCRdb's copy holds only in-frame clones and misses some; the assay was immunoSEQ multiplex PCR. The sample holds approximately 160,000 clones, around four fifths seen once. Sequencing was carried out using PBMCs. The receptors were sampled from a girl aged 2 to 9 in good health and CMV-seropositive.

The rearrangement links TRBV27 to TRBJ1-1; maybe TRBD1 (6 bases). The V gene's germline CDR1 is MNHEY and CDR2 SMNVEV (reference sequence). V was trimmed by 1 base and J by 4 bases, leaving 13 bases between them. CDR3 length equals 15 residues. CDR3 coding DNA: TGTGCCAGCAGTTTATACCCGGGACACGGCACTGAAGCTTTCTTT. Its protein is CASSLYPGHGTEAFF.

CDR3 loop: CAAATGLALPDTQYF. The CDR3 DNA reads as TGTGCCGCAGCAACGGGACTAGCCCTGCCAGATACGCAGTATTTT. The chain recombines TRBV2 with TRBJ2-3; TRBD2 matches at 9 bases. Losses at the gene ends were 11 bases for V and 4 bases for J; bases not matched to a gene: 13. The germline V gene encodes CDR1 SNHLY and CDR2 FYNNEI. The length of the CDR3 is 15 residues.

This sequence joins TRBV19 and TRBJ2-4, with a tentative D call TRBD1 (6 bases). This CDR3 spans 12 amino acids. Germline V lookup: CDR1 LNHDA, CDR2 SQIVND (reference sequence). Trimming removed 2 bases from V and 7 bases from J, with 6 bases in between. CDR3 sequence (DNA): TGTGCCAGTAGTATACAGGGGAACATTCAGTACTTC. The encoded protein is CASSIQGNIQYF.

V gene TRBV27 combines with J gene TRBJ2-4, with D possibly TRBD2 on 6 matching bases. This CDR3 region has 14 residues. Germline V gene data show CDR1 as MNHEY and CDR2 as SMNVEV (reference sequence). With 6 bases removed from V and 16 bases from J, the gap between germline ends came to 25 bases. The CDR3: CASSPAGTAPPPYF. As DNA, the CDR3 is TGTGCCAGCAGCCCTGCGGGGACGGCCCCCCCGCCCTACTTC.

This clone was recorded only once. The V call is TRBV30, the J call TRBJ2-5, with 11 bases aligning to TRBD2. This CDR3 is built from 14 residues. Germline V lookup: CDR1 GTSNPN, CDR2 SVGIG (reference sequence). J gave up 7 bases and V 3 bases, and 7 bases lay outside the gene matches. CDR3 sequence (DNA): TGTGCCTGGAGGTTAGCGGGAGGGCCCGGGACCCAGTACTTC. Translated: CAWRLAGGPGTQYF.

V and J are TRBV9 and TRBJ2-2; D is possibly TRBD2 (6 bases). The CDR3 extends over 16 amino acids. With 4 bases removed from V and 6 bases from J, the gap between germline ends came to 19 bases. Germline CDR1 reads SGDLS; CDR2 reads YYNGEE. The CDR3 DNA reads TGTGCCAGCAGCCTGGCCCCGACTAGTTGGGCCGGGGAGCTGTTTTTT. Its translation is CASSLAPTSWAGELFF. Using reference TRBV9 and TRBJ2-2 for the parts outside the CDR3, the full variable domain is DSGVTQTPKHLITATGQRVTLRCSPRSGDLSVYWYQQSLDQGLQFLIQYYNGEERAKGNILERFSAQQFPDLHSELNLSSLELGDSALYFCASSLAPTSWAGELFFGEGSRLTVL.

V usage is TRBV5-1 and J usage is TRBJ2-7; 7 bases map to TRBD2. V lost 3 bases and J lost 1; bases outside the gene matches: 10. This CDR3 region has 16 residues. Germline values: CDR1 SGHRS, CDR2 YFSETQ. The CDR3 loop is CASSSGAGAGSYEQYF. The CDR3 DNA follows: TGCGCCAGCAGCTCTGGGGCGGGAGCAGGGTCCTACGAGCAGTACTTC. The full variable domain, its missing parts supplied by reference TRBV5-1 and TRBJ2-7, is KAGVTQTPRYLIKTRGQQVTLSCSPISGHRSVSWYQQTPGQGLQFLFEYFSETQRNKGNFPGRFSGRQFSNSRSEMNVSTLELGDSALYLCASSSGAGAGSYEQYFGPGTRLTVT.

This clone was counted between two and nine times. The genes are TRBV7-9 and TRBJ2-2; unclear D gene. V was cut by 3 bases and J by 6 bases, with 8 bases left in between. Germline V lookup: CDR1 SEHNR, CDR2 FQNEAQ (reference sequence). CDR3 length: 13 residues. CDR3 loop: CASSFRLSGELFF. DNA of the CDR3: TGTGCCAGCAGCTTTCGACTTTCCGGGGAGCTGTTTTTT.

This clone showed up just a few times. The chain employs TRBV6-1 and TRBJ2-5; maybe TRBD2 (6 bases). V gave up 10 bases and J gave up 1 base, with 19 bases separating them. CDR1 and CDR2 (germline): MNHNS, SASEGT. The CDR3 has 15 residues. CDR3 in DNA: TGTGCCAACTCTACTAGCCGGGGTGGCCAAGAGACCCAGTACTTC. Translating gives CANSTSRGGQETQYF.

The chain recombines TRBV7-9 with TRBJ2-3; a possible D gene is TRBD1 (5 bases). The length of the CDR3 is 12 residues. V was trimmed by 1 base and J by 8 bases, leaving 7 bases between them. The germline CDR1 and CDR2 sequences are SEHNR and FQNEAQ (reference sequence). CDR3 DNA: TGTGCCAGCAGCTTAGATAGGGGTACGCAGTATTTT. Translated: CASSLDRGTQYF.

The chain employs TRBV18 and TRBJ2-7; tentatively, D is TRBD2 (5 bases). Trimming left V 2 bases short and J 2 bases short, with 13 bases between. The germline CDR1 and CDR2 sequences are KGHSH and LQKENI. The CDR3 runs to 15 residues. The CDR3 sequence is CASSPSRPGTYEQYF. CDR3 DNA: TGTGCCAGCTCACCATCACGTCCCGGGACCTACGAGCAGTACTTC.

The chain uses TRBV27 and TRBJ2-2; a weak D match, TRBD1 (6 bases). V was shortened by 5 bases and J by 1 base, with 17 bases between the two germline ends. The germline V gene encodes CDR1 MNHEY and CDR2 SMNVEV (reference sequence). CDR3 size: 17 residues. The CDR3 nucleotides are TGTGCCAGCAGTCCCCGGACAGTGAGGGGGAACACCGGGGAGCTGTTTTTT. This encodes CASSPRTVRGNTGELFF.

Here the CDR3 reads CATRLAGGGAQAPQYF. As DNA, the CDR3 is TGTGCCACTAGACTAGCGGGAGGGGGGGCACAGGCCCCGCAGTATTTT. The genes are TRBV10-3 and TRBJ2-3, with 14 bases identical to TRBD2. Germline CDR1 and CDR2: ENHRY and SYGVKD. The ends lost 10 bases at V and 10 bases at J; junction bases unmatched: 16. The CDR3 has 16 residues.

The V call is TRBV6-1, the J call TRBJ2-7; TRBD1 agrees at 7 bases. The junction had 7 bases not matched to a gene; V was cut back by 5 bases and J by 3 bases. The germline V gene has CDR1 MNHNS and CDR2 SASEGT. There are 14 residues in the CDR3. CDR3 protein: CASSLGGAGYEQYF. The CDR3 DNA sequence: TGTGCCAGCAGTCTAGGGGGCGCAGGCTACGAGCAGTACTTC.

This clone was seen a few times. CDR3 protein: CASTSGGRVYEQYF. CDR3 nucleotide sequence: TGTGCCAGCACCTCCGGGGGTAGAGTCTACGAGCAGTACTTC. V usage is TRBV28 and J usage is TRBJ2-7, with D perhaps matching TRBD2 (6 bases). The CDR3 length is 14 residues. Trimming removed 7 bases at V and 3 bases at J, with 16 bases between. Germline V gene lookup returns CDR1 MDHEN and CDR2 SYDVKM.

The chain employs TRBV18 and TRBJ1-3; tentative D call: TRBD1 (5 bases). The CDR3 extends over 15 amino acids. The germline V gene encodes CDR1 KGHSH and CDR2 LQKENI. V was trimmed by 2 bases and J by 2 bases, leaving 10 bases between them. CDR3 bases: TGTGCCAGCTCACCAGGGGCGAGTACTGGAAACACCATATATTTT. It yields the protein CASSPGASTGNTIYF. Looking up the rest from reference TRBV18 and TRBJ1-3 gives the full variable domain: NAGVMQNPRHLVRRRGQEARLRCSPMKGHSHVYWYRQLPEEGLKFMVYLQKENIIDESGMPKERFSAEFPKEGPSILRIQQVVRGDSAAYFCASSPGASTGNTIYFGEGSWLTVV.

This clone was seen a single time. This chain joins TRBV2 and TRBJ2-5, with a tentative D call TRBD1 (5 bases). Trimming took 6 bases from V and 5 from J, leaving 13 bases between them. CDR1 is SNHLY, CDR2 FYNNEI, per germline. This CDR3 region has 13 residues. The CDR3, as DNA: TGTGCCAGCAGCCCCAGGGTTCAGGAGACCCAGTACTTC. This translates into CASSPRVQETQYF.